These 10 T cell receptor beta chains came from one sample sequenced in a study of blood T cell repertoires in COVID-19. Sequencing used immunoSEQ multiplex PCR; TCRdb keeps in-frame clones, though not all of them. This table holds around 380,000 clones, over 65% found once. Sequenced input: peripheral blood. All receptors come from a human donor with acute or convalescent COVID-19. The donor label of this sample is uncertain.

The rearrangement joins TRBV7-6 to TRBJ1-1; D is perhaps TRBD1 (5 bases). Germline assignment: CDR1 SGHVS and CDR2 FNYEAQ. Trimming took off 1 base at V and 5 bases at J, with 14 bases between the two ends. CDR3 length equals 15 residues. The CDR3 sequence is CASSLGGSGGTEAFF. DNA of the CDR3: TGTGCCAGCAGCTTAGGAGGGTCCGGGGGAACTGAAGCTTTCTTT.

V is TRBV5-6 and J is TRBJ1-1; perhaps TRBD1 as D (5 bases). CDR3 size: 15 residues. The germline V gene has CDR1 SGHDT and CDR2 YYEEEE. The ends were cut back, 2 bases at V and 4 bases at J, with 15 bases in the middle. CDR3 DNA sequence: TGTGCCAGCAGCTTCCCCGGCAGGGTGAGCACTGAAGCTTTCTTT. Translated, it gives CASSFPGRVSTEAFF.

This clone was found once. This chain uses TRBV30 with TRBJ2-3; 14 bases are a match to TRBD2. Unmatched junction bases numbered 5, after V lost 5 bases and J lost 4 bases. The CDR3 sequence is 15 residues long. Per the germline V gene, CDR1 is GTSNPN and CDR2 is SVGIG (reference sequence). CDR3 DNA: TGTGCCTGGGAGACTAGCGGGGGGGCGGCAGATACGCAGTATTTT. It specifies CAWETSGGAADTQYF.

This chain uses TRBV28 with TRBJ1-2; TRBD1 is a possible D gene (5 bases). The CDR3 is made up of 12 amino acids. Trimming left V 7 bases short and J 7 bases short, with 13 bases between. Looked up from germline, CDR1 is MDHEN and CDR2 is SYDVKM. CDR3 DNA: TGTGCCAGCATAAGAAAGGGGTTTGGCTACACCTTC. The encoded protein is CASIRKGFGYTF.

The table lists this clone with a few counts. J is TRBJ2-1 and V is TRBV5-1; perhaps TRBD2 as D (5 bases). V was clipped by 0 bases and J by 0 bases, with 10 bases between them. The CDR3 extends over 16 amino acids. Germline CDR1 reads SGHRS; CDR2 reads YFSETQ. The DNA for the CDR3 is TGCGCCAGCAGCTTGGTTTCGGGGTACTCCTACAATGAGCAGTTCTTC. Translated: CASSLVSGYSYNEQFF.

CDR3 in amino acids: CASDANRGLVGTEAFF. The CDR3 DNA reads as TGTGCCAGCGACGCGAACAGGGGGCTGGTCGGTACTGAAGCTTTCTTT. The chain carries TRBV19 and TRBJ1-1, with 9 bases matching TRBD1. CDR3 length: 16 amino acids. Germline CDR1 reads LNHDA; CDR2 reads SQIVND (reference sequence). The V gene end was trimmed by 9 bases and the J gene end by 5 bases; junction bases not matched to a gene: 16.

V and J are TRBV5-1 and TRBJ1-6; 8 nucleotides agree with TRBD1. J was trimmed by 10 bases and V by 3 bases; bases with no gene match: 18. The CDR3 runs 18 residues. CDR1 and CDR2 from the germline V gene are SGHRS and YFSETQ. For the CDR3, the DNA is TGCGCCAGCAGCTCCTACCTACGGACAGGGAGGGGAAGATCACCCCTCCACTTT. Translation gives CASSSYLRTGRGRSPLHF.

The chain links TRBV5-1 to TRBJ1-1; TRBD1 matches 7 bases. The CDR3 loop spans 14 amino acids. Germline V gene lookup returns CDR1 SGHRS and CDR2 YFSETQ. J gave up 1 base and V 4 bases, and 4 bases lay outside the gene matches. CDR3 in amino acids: CASSRRTGNTEAFF. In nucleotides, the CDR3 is TGCGCCAGCAGCCGCAGGACAGGGAACACTGAAGCTTTCTTT.

CDR3 nucleotides: TGCAGTGCTAGTCCCCTGGGCGGGAGCTCCTACAATGAGCAGTTCTTC. Its translation: CSASPLGGSSYNEQFF. The chain has TRBV20-1 and TRBJ2-1; 7 bases are a match to TRBD2. V lost 3 bases to trimming and J lost 0 bases; unmatched junction nucleotides: 8. The germline V gene encodes CDR1 DFQATT and CDR2 SNEGSKA (reference sequence). This CDR3 contains 16 residues.

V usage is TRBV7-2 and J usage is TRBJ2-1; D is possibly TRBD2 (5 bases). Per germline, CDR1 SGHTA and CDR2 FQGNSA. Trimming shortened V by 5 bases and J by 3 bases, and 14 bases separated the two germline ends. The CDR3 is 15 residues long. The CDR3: CASSPGKWVYNEQFF. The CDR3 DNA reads TGTGCCAGCAGCCCCGGGAAATGGGTCTACAATGAGCAGTTCTTC.